The 13 T cell receptor beta chains below all came from one sample that was sequenced in a study of OX40 agonist ivuxolimab in advanced cancers. Sequenced by immunoSEQ multiplex PCR; TCRdb stores in-frame clones only, minus some. The data show approximately 65,000 clones, with about 84% seen just once and roughly a tenth held by the top ten. This specimen consisted of CD4+ or CD8+ T cells sorted from blood, obtained in a trial of the OX40 agonist ivuxolimab. The receptors here all came from an adult with an advanced solid tumor such as melanoma, head and neck, liver or kidney cancer.

V is TRBV6-6 and J is TRBJ2-1; D is ambiguous. The ends were cut back, 7 bases at V and 1 base at J, with 8 bases in the middle. From germline, CDR1 is MNHNY and CDR2 SVGAGI (reference sequence). The CDR3 runs to 13 residues. This chain's CDR3 is CASTADSYNEQFF. The CDR3 DNA sequence: TGTGCCAGCACGGCGGATTCCTACAATGAGCAGTTCTTC.

The chain recombines TRBV7-3 with TRBJ2-3; no clear D gene. V was cut by 6 bases and J by 7 bases, with 14 bases left in between. The CDR3 extends over 13 amino acids. Germline CDR1 reads SGHTA; CDR2 reads FQGTGA. The CDR3 coding sequence is TGTGCCAGCAGTACGGAACCAATAAATACGCAGTATTTT. Translated, it gives CASSTEPINTQYF.

The chain is built from TRBV7-9 and TRBJ1-3, with a possible D match to TRBD1 (5 bases). V was cut by 1 base and J by 2 bases, with 15 bases left in between. Germline CDR1 reads SEHNR; CDR2 reads FQNEAQ (reference sequence). The CDR3 spans 17 residues. CDR3 sequence reads: CASSLGAGGLPGNTIYF. As DNA, the CDR3 is TGTGCCAGCAGCTTAGGGGCCGGGGGACTCCCTGGAAACACCATATATTTT.

The chain recombines TRBV2 with TRBJ1-5, with TRBD1 matching over 7 bases. This CDR3 has 17 residues. After removal of 3 bases from V and 0 bases from J, the junction contained 8 bases not matched to a gene. Germline V gene sequence: CDR1 SNHLY, CDR2 FYNNEI. CDR3 nucleotides: TGTGCCAGCAGTGACCCCGGGACAGATTATAGCAATCAGCCCCAGCATTTT. Translating gives CASSDPGTDYSNQPQHF.

The chain couples TRBV5-6 to TRBJ1-6; tentatively, D is TRBD1 (5 bases). In germline, CDR1 is SGHDT, CDR2 YYEEEE. With 5 bases removed from V and 4 bases from J, the gap between germline ends came to 10 bases. The CDR3 is 14 amino acids. CDR3 in amino acids: CASRPGGYNSPLHF. The CDR3 DNA follows: TGTGCCAGCAGGCCCGGGGGATATAATTCACCCCTCCACTTT.

The chain combines TRBV2 with TRBJ2-5; D remains unclear. Germline assignment: CDR1 SNHLY and CDR2 FYNNEI. The CDR3 is 14 residues long. V was shortened by 2 bases and J by 6 bases, with 13 bases between the two germline ends. The CDR3 region has the DNA TGTGCCAGCAGTGAATTTCCGTCCCCTCAGACCCAGTACTTC. Amino acids: CASSEFPSPQTQYF.

Written as DNA, the CDR3 is TGTGCCAGCAATGGCGGACAGGGGATTGGGAATGAAAAACTGTTTTTT. Its translation: CASNGGQGIGNEKLFF. The J gene is TRBJ1-4, the V gene TRBV4-2; 9 nucleotides line up with TRBD1. CDR1 is LGHNA and CDR2 is YNFKEQ in the germline V gene. With V trimmed by 7 bases and J by 5 bases, 11 bases remained unmatched. The CDR3 covers 16 residues.

This chain uses TRBV28 with TRBJ2-7; 7 bases are a match to TRBD2. Trimming removed 1 base from V and 3 bases from J; junction bases left unmatched: 3. The CDR3 extends over 14 amino acids. Germline values: CDR1 MDHEN, CDR2 SYDVKM. The CDR3 sequence is CASSLFRGVYEQYF. CDR3 sequence (DNA): TGTGCCAGCAGTTTATTCCGGGGGGTCTACGAGCAGTACTTC.

This clone occurred a few times. J is TRBJ1-1 and V is TRBV19, with D maybe TRBD1 (6 bases). Germline CDR1 and CDR2: LNHDA and SQIVND (reference sequence). V was pared by 3 bases and J by 5 bases, with 13 bases between. CDR3 length: 14 residues. The CDR3 sequence is CASSMQQGDTEAFF. The CDR3 bases are TGTGCCAGTAGTATGCAACAGGGAGATACTGAAGCTTTCTTT.

Written as DNA, the CDR3 is TGTGCCAGCAGGACCAGGGGGCAAGAGACCCAGTACTTC. Translated: CASRTRGQETQYF. This chain connects TRBV28 to TRBJ2-5; 7 bases align to TRBD1. This CDR3 region has 13 residues. Germline values: CDR1 MDHEN, CDR2 SYDVKM. The J segment lost 2 bases and the V segment lost 6 bases, leaving 3 bases of the junction unmatched.

This clone is a singleton in its sample. The CDR3 DNA reads as TGTGCCAGCAGTTATAGTCCCAGGGCGGTATACAATGAGCAGTTCTTC. The encoded protein is CASSYSPRAVYNEQFF. This chain joins TRBV6-5 and TRBJ2-1, with D perhaps matching TRBD1 (5 bases). CDR3 length equals 16 residues. The ends were cut back, 3 bases at V and 4 bases at J, with 16 bases in the middle. CDR1 MNHEY and CDR2 SVGAGI come from the germline V gene.

The chain carries TRBV2 and TRBJ2-5; maybe TRBD2 (5 bases). V dropped 5 bases and J dropped 3 bases, with 25 bases sitting between them. The germline V gene encodes CDR1 SNHLY and CDR2 FYNNEI. CDR3 length equals 18 residues. The CDR3: CASSPNPRTAEIKETQYF. The CDR3 nucleotides read TGTGCCAGCAGTCCAAACCCTCGGACTGCCGAAATAAAAGAGACCCAGTACTTC.

This rearrangement joins TRBV2 to TRBJ1-1; maybe TRBD1 (5 bases). CDR3 length: 14 amino acids. CDR1 and CDR2 from the germline V gene are SNHLY and FYNNEI. V gave up 2 bases and J gave up 2 bases, with 9 bases separating them. CDR3 sequence (DNA): TGTGCCAGCAGTGAAAACAGGATTAACACTGAAGCTTTCTTT. Its translation is CASSENRINTEAFF.